This T cell receptor (beta chain) was documented in a study of blood T cell repertoires in COVID-19. Some clones are missing from TCRdb's copy, which holds only in-frame ones; the method was immunoSEQ multiplex PCR. Seen here are tens of thousands of clones, about 90% observed once, and the top ten hold over 15%. Germline V CDR1 and CDR2: MNHNS, SASEGT. Unmatched junction bases numbered 7, after V lost 4 bases and J lost 2 bases. The CDR3 runs to 16 residues. The TCR originated in an elderly man in a cohort sampled during active COVID-19. The chain carries TRBV6-1 and TRBJ2-3, with TRBD1 matching 9 bases. The sample comprised peripheral blood. The CDR3 spells CASSGSTGGHTDTQYF. The CDR3 bases are TGTGCCAGCAGTGGGTCTACAGGGGGCCACACAGATACGCAGTATTTT.